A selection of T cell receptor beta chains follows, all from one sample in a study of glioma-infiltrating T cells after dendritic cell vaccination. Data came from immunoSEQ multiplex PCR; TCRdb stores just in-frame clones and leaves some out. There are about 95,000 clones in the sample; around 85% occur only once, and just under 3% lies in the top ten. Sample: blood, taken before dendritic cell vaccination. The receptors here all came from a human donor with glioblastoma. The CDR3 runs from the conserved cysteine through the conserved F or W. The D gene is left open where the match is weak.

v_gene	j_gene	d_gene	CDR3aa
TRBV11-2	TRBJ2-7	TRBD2	CASSSPGLNYEQYF
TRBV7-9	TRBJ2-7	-	CASSLAVGSGSEQYF
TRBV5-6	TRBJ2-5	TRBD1	CASTKALRDRYQETQYF
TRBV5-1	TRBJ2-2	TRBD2	CASSWNAGGLSELFF
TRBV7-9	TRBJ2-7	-	CASSSRGESYEQYF
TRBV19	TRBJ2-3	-	CASSLTVTDTQYF
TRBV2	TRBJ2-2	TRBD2	CASTKLAGGNTGELFF
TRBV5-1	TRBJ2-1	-	CASSLLGTGEQFF
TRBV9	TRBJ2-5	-	CASSGGETQYF
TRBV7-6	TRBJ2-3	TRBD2	CASTPPLAGVADTQYF
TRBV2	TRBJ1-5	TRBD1	CAGGTALNQPQHF
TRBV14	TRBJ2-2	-	CASSQARVRAGELFF
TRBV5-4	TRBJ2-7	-	CASSLEGGYEQYF
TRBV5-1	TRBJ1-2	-	CASSSGNLGGYTF
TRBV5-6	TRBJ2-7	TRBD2	CASGTNSYEQYF
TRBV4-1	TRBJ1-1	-	CASSQRYDTPNTEAFF
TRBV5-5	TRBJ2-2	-	CASSSEVQRNTGELFF
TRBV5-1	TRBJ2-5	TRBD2	CASSLGGRSGAETQYF
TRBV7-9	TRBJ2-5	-	CASSPFLLAEKQETQYF
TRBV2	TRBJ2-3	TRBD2	CASSVGGAQSDTQYF
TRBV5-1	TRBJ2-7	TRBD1	CASRRLTGTDYEQYF
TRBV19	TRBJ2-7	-	CASSTVSPTYEQYF
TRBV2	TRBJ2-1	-	CASSRWNEQFF
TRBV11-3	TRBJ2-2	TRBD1	CASSPGGQGNSGELFF
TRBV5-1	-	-	CASSPPSYEQYF
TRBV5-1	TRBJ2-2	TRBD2	CASTSGAGTRNTGELFF
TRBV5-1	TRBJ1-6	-	CASSLEAGQSYNSPLHF
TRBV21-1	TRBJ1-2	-	CASSTRDRVLGGYTF
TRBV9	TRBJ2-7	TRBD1	CASSGPDRALYEQYF
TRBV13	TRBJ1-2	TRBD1	CASSLEPGGRMSYTF
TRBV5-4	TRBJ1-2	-	CASSLGHPGNGYTF
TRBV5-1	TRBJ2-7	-	CASSLVGQTYEQYF
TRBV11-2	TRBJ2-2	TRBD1	CASSGRTGRTGELFF
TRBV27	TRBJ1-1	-	CASSLNSLNTEAFF
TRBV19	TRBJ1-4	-	CASSIRMTSNEKLFF
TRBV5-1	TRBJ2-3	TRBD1	CASSLGTGADTQYF
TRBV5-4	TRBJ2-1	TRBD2	CASSLAGLAANNEQFF
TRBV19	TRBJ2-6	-	CASSPRGANVLTF
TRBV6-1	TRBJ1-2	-	CASRTGLSIYGYTF
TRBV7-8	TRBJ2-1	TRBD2	CASSTTSGGAVYNEQFF
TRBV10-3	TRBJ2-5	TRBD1	CAISGGRETQYF
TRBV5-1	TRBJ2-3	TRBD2	CASSFLAGADTQYF
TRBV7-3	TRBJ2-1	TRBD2	CASSLSGRGHNEQFF
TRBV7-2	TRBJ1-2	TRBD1	CASSHQKKTGDGGYTF
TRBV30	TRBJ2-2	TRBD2	CAWRGSGGIITGELFF
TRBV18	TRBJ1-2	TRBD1	CASSSGQGAWDYTF
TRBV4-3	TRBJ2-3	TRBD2	CASSQQLAGGPADTQYF
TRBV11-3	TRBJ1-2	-	CASSLDRGYGYTF